A single sample gave rise to the 4 T cell receptor beta chains below, sequenced in a study of blood T cells in healthy people across ages. A J-beta primer mix and a sample-barcoded 5' primer were used in a second PCR of about 7 to 12 cycles. A single record per CDR3 protein comes from TCRdb applying MiXCR to the 5' RACE reads. The table lists approximately 290,000 distinct CDR3 sequences, 25% to 30% of them singletons. The sample was blood. These receptors all stem from a woman aged 70-85 years in good health.

This clonotype showed up many times. This chain joins TRBV28 and TRBJ2-7, with 9 bases that match TRBD1. CDR1 MDHEN and CDR2 SYDVKM come from the germline V gene. V gave up 5 bases and J gave up 4 bases; unmatched junction bases: 9. The CDR3 runs 15 residues. The CDR3 spells CASSPRDRGFYEQYF. CDR3 bases: TGTGCCAGCAGTCCCCGAGACAGGGGGTTTTACGAGCAGTACTTC.

The chain has TRBV20-1 and TRBJ1-1, with TRBD1 as a possible D gene (6 bases). The germline gives CDR1 DFQATT, CDR2 SNEGSKA (reference sequence). The V gene lost 0 bases and the J gene lost 3 bases, with 14 bases spanning the gap. This CDR3 has 15 residues. The CDR3 reads CSARDLGRGDTEAFF. The CDR3 nucleotides are TGCAGTGCTAGAGATCTGGGCAGGGGAGACACTGAAGCTTTCTTT.

This clonotype was seen a few times. The V call is TRBV7-3, the J call TRBJ2-1, with 8 bases matching TRBD1. There are 16 residues in the CDR3. CDR1 SGHTA and CDR2 FQGTGA come from the germline V gene. With V trimmed by 0 bases and J by 5 bases, 6 bases remained unmatched. The DNA for the CDR3 is TGTGCCAGCAGCTTAACTGGTCAGGGGGCGAACAATGAGCAGTTCTTC. It codes for CASSLTGQGANNEQFF.

The chain links TRBV12-3 or TRBV12-4 to TRBJ1-3; TRBD1 is a possible D gene (6 bases). Trimming pared 7 bases from V and 0 bases from J, leaving 13 bases between. This CDR3 is built from 15 residues. DNA of the CDR3: TGTGCCAGCAATATCGGACAGCTCTCTGGAAACACCATATATTTT. Protein: CASNIGQLSGNTIYF.